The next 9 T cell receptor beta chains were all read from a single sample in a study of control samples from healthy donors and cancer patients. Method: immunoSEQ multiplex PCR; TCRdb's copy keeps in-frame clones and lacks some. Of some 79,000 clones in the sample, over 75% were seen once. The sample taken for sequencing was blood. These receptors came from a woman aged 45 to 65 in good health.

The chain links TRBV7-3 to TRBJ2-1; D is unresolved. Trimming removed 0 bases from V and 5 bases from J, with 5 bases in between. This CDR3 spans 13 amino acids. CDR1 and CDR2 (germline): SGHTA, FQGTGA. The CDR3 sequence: CASSLTGNNEQFF. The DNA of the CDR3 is TGTGCCAGCAGCTTAACAGGGAACAATGAGCAGTTCTTC.

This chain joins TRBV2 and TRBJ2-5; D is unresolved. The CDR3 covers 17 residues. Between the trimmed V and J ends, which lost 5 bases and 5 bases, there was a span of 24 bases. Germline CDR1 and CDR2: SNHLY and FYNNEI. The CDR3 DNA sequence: TGTGCCAGCAGTCGGAGCCACCTGGGCAGCCCGCCGGAGACCCAGTACTTC. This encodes CASSRSHLGSPPETQYF.

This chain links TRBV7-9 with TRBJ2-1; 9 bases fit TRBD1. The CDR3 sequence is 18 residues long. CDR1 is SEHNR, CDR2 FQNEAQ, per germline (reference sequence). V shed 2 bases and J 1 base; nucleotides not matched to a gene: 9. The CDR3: CASSLPRTGDKSYNEQFF. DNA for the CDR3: TGTGCCAGCAGCTTACCGCGGACAGGGGACAAATCCTACAATGAGCAGTTCTTC.

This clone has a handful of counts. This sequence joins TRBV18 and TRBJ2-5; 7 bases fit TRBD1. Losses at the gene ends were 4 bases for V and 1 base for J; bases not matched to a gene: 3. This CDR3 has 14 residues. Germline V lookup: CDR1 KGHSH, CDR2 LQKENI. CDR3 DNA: TGTGCCAGCTCACTCGACAGGGTCCAAGAGACCCAGTACTTC. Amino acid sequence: CASSLDRVQETQYF.

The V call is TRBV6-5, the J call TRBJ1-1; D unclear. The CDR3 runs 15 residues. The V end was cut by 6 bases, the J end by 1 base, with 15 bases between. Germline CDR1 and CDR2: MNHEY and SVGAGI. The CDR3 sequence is CASRVMTDTNTEAFF. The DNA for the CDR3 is TGTGCCAGCAGAGTTATGACGGATACGAACACTGAAGCTTTCTTT.

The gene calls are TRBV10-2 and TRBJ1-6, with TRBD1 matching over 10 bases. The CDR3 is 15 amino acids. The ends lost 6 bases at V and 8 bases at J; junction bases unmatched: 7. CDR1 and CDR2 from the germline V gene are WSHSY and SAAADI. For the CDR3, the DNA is TGCGCCAGCAGAGATGCCGGGACAGGGGATTCACCCCTCCACTTT. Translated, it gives CASRDAGTGDSPLHF.

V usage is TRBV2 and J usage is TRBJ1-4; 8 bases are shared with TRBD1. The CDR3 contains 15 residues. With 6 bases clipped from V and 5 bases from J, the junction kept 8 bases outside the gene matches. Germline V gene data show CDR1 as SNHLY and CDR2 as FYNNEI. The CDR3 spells CASRQGAVTNEKLFF. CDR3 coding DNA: TGTGCCAGCAGGCAGGGGGCGGTTACCAATGAAAAACTGTTTTTT.

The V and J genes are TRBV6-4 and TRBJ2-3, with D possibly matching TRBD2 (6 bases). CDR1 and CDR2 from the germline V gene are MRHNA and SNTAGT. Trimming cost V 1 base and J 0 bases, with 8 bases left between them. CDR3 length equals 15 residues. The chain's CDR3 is CASSDYSGSTDTQYF. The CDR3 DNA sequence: TGTGCCAGCAGTGACTACAGCGGGAGCACAGATACGCAGTATTTT.

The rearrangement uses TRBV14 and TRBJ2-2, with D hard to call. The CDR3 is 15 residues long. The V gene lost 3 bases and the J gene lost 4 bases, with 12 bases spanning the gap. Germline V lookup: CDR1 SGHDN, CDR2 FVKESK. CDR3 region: CASSHGVLGTGELFF. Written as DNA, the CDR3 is TGTGCCAGCAGCCATGGGGTTCTTGGCACCGGGGAGCTGTTTTTT.